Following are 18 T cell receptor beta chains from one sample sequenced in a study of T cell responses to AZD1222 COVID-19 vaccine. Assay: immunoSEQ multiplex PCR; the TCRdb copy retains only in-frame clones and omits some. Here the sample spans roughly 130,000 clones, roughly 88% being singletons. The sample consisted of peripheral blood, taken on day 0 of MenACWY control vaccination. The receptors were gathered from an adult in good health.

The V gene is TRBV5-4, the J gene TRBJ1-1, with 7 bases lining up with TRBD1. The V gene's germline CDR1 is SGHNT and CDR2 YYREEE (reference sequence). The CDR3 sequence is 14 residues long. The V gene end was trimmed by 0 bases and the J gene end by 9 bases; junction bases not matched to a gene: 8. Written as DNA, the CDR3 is TGTGCCAGCAGCTTGGGAGGGGGCATAAGGCAAGCTTTCTTT. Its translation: CASSLGGGIRQAFF.

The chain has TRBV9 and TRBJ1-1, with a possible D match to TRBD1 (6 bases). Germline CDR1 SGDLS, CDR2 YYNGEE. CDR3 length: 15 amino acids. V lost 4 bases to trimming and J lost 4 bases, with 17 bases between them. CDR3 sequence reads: CASSPSVQGGTEAFF. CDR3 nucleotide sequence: TGTGCCAGCAGCCCAAGCGTACAGGGCGGCACTGAAGCTTTCTTT.

The DNA for the CDR3 is TGTGCCAGCAGTTTAGTGGGACCGGGGGCCCAGCATTTT. Translation: CASSLVGPGAQHF. The rearrangement links TRBV12-3 or TRBV12-4 to TRBJ1-5, with D perhaps matching TRBD1 (5 bases). V lost 1 base, J lost 11 bases, and 12 bases lay in between. The CDR3 loop spans 13 amino acids.

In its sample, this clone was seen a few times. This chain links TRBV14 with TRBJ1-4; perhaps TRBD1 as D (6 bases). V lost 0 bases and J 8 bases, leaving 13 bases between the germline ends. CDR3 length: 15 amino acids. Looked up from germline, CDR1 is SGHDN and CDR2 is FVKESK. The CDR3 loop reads CASSQDGTTREKLFF. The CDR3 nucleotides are TGTGCCAGCAGCCAAGACGGGACAACCAGGGAAAAACTGTTTTTT. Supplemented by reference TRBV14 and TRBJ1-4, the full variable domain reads EAGVTQFPSHSVIEKGQTVTLRCDPISGHDNLYWYRRVMGKEIKFLLHFVKESKQDESGMPNNRFLAERTGGTYSTLKVQPAELEDSGVYFCASSQDGTTREKLFFGSGTQLSVL.

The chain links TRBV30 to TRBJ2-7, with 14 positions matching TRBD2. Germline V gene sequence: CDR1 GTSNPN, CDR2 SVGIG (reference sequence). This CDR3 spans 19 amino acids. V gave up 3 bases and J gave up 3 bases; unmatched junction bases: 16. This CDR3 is CAWSTGGGTSGSGLYEQYF. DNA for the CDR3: TGTGCCTGGAGCACAGGTGGCGGGACTAGCGGGAGTGGACTCTACGAGCAGTACTTC.

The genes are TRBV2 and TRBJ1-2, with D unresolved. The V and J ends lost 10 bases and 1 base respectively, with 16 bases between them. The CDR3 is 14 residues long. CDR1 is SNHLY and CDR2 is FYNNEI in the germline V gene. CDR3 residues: CANNFGRLNYGYTF. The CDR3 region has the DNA TGTGCCAACAATTTCGGGCGGCTTAACTATGGCTACACCTTC. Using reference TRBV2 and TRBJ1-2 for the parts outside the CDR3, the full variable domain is EPEVTQTPSHQVTQMGQEVILRCVPISNHLYFYWYRQILGQKVEFLVSFYNNEISEKSEIFDDQFSVERPDGSNFTLKIRSTKLEDSAMYFCANNFGRLNYGYTFGSGTRLTVV.

The CDR3 spells CASSARGRGDQPQHF. The DNA of the CDR3 is TGTGCCAGCAGTGCCAGGGGGCGCGGGGATCAGCCCCAGCATTTT. The chain uses TRBV5-5 and TRBJ1-5, with 8 nucleotides matching TRBD1. V dropped 5 bases and J dropped 5; count of bases not matched to a gene: 9. Germline V gene data show CDR1 as SGHKS and CDR2 as YYEKEE (reference sequence). The CDR3 covers 15 residues.

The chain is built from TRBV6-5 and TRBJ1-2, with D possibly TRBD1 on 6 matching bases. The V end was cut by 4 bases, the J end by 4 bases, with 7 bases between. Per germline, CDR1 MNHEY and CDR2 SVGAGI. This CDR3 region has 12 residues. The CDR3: CASSSGVYGYTF. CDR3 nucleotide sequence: TGTGCCAGCAGTTCAGGGGTCTATGGCTACACCTTC.

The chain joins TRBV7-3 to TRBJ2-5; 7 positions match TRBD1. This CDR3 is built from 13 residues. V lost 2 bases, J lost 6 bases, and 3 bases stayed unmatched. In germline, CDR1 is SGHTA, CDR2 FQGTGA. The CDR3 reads CASSLDRAKTQYF. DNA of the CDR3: TGTGCCAGCAGCTTAGACAGGGCAAAGACCCAGTACTTC.

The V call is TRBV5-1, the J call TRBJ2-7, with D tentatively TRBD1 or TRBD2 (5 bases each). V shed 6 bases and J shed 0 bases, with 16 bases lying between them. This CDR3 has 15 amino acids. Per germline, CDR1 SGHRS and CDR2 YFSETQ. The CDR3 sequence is CASTPGPQVSYEQYF. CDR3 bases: TGCGCCAGCACCCCGGGGCCACAGGTCTCCTACGAGCAGTACTTC.

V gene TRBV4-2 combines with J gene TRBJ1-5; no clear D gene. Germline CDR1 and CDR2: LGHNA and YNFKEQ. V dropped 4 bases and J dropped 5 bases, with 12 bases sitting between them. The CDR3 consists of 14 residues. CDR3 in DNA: TGTGCCAGCAGCCCTACCGGAGGGCATCAGCCCCAGCATTTT. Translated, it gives CASSPTGGHQPQHF.

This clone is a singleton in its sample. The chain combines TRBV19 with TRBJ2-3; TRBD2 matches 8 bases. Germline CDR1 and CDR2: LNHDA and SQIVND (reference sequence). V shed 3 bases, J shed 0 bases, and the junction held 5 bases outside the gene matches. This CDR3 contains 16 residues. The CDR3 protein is CASSIFSGTSTDTQYF. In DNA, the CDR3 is TGTGCCAGTAGTATTTTTAGCGGGACTAGCACAGATACGCAGTATTTT.

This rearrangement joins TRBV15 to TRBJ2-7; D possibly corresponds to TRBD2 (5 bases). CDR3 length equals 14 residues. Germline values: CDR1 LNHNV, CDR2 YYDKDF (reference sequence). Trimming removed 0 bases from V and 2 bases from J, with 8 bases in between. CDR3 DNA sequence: TGTGCCACCAGCAGAGATTACGGGGCCTACGAGCAGTACTTC. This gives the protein CATSRDYGAYEQYF.

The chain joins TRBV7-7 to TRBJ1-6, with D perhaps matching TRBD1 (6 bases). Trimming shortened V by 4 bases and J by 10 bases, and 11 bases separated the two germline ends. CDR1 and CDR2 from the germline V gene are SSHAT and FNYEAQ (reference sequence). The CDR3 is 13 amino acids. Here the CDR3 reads CASSSDSRSPLHF. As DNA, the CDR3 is TGTGCCAGCAGCTCGGACAGTCGGTCACCCCTCCACTTT.

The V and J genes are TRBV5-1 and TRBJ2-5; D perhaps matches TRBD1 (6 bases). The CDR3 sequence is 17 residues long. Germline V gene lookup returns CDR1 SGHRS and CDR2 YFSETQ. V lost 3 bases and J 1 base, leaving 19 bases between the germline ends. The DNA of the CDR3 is TGCGCCAGCAGCTATTCCAGGGGATCAGTTCCCCAAGAGACCCAGTACTTC. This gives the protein CASSYSRGSVPQETQYF.

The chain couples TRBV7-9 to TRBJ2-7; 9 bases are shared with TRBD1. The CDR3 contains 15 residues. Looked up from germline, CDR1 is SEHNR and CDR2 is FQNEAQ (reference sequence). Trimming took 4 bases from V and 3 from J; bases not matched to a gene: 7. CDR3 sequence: CASSSAGTGLYEQYF. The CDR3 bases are TGTGCCAGCAGCTCCGCGGGGACAGGGCTCTACGAGCAGTACTTC. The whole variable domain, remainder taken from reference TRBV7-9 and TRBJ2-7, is DTGVSQNPRHKITKRGQNVTFRCDPISEHNRLYWYRQTLGQGPEFLTYFQNEAQLEKSRLLSDRFSAERPKGSFSTLEIQRTEQGDSAMYLCASSSAGTGLYEQYFGPGTRLTVT.

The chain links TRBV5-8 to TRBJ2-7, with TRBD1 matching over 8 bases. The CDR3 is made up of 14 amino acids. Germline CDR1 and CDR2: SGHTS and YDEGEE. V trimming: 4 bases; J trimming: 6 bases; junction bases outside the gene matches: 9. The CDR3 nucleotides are TGTGCCAGCAGCACACTGGACAGGGCGTTCGAGCAGTACTTC. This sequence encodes CASSTLDRAFEQYF.

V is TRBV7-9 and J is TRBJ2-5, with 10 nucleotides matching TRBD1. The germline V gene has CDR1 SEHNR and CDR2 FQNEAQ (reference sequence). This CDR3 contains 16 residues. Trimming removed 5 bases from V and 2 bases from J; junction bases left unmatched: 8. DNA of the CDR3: TGTGCCAGCAGCCCACGCCAGGGACAGGGGCAAGAGACCCAGTACTTC. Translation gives CASSPRQGQGQETQYF. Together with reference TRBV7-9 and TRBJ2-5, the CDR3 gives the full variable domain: DTGVSQNPRHKITKRGQNVTFRCDPISEHNRLYWYRQTLGQGPEFLTYFQNEAQLEKSRLLSDRFSAERPKGSFSTLEIQRTEQGDSAMYLCASSPRQGQGQETQYFGPGTRLLVL.